This T cell receptor (beta chain) was found in a study of identical twins. Study-wide points: Partly confounded zero-insertion analyses could result from invariant MAIT and iNKT cells.

Germline V gene sequence: CDR1 SGDLS, CDR2 YYNGEE. CDR3 size: 15 residues. V trimming: 4 bases; J trimming: 1 base; junction bases outside the gene matches: 6. Unique molecular identifiers were present on cDNA, and template switching added a universal primer site. MiXCR was run by TCRdb on the 5' RACE reads, yielding one entry per CDR3 protein. The data hold approximately 890,000 distinct CDR3 sequences, with 12% observed a single time. In regard to this clonotype: The target antigen is unknown.

A further study also used this sample, focusing on yellow fever vaccine responses in identical twins.

The source of this sequence is a woman aged 18-30 years in good health. This chain links TRBV9 with TRBJ1-1, with 8 nucleotides matching TRBD1. The sequenced sample was PBMCs. In nucleotides, the CDR3 is TGTGCCAGCAGCCTGCAGGGGGCCCAGAACACTGAAGCTTTCTTT. Translating it yields CASSLQGAQNTEAFF.